This T cell receptor beta chain originates from a study of identical twins. Findings and caveats of the study: Excess low generation probability was seen in twin-shared out-of-frame alpha sequences.

The CDR3 consists of 14 residues. V shed 1 base and J shed 3 bases, with 8 bases lying between them. The V gene's germline CDR1 is KGHDR and CDR2 SFDVKD. TCRdb re-analysed the 5' RACE reads in MiXCR, keeping a single row per CDR3 protein. The data contain 550,000 to 700,000 distinct CDR3 sequences, 21% of them singletons. This clonotype was observed at least ten times. No antigen is known for it. These records were also assigned to another study, of T cells expressing NK-cell markers. This second study says: Questions lingered over whether expanded NKG2C+ T cell clones were HCMV-specific.

The chain is built from TRBV24-1 and TRBJ2-5; a weak D match, TRBD1 (6 bases). Specimen: PBMCs. The clonotype originates from a woman under 30 in good health. CDR3 sequence (DNA): TGTGCCACCAGTGATTTTAGGACAGAAGAGACCCAGTACTTC. Its translation: CATSDFRTEETQYF.